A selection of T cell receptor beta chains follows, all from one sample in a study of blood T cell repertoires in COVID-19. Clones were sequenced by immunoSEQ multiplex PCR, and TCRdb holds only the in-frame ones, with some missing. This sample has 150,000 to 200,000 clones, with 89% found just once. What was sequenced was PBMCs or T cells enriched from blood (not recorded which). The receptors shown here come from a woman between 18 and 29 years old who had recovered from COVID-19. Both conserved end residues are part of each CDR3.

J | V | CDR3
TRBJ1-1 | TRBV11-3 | CASSLRGMNTEAFF
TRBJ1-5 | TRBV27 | CASTLGGPQHF
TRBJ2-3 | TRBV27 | CASSLLRVAGDTQYF
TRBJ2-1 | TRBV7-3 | CASSLRQGSVNEQFF
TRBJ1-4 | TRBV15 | CATSRSRVDEKLFF
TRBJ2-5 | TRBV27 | CASSPSTWGLTQETQYF
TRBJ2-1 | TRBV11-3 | CASSALAAVSYNEQFF
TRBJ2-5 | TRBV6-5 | CASRSTGGGKTQYF
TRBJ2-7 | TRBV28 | CASNSGESYEQYF
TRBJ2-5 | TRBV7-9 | CASSSPPGQGPGTQYF
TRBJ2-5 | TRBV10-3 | CAISGLAGAQETQYF
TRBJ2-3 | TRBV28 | CASSSSASGRRTDTQYF
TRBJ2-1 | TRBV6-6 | CASSHRQGAERYNEQFF
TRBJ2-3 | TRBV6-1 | CASSETGGRDTQYF
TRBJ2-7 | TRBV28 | CALAGLAGASSYEQYF
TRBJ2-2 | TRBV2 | CASSVQVDGELFF
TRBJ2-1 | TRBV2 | CASSYDREGLF
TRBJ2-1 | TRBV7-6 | CASSHRGLAEPPEQFF
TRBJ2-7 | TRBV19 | CASSRRDRPVYEQYF
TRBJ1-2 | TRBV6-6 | CASTGTDFFYGYTF
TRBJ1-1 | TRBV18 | CASSPFPPGQITEAFF
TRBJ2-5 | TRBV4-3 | CASSQGTRGEGETQYF
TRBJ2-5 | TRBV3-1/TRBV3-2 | CASSQDTSGSYKETQYF
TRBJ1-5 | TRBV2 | CATQGESNQPQHF
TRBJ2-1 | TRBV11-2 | CASSLRWSEQFF
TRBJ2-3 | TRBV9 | CASSGRLAGVGDTQYF
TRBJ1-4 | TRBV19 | CASSIAGIGRGEKLFF
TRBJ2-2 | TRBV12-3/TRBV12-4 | CASSLGGAGELFF
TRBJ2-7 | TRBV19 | CASSAGTGRFEQYF
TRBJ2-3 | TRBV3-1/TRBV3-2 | CASSQALRTDTQYF
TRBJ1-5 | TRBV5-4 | CASSSGSNQPQHF
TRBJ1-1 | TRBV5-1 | CASSLATGGKMNTEAFF
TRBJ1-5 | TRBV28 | CASRSTGGGNNQPQHF
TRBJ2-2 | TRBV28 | CASNRLNTGELFF
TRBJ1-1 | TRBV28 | CASSLNRGGNTEAFF
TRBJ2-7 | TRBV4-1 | CASSRPGQYYEQYF
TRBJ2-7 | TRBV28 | CASSDTRYEQYF
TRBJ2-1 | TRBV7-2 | CASSLFGRGSSYNEQFF
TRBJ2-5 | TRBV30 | CAWTGGAGQETQYF
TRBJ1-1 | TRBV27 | CASSLSRGSTEAFF
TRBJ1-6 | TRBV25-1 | CASSETSWTTSGSPLHF
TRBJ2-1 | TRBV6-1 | CASSDQRERDAFF
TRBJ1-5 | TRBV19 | CASSENYSNQPQHF
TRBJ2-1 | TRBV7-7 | CASSLRDYNPYNEQFF
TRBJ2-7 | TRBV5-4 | CASSVSSGASYEQYF
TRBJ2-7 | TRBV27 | CASSIVGREPYEQYF
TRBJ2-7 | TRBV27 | CASSLGHRSRYEQYF
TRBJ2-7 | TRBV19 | CASSGTGNTYEQYF
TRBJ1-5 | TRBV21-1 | CASSAGQGPGSNQPQHF
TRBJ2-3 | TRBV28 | CASNPGEGITDTQYF
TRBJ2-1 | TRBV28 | CASSRPPGLAGGVTRSSYNEQFF
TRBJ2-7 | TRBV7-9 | CASSPAWRQGGYEQYF
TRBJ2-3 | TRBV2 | CATSSGDTQYF
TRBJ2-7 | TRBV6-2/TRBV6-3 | CASSEGTSYEQYF